Given below is one TCR beta chain in context. Next came a second PCR, run for roughly 6 to 11 cycles, which used a sample-barcoded 5' primer along with a J-beta primer mix. One entry per CDR3 protein results from TCRdb running MiXCR on the 5' RACE reads. The sample consists of approximately 820,000 distinct CDR3 sequences, about 42% of them appearing once. This record comes from a study of blood T cells in healthy people across ages. This CDR3 is built from 14 residues. Trimming took off 0 bases at V and 9 bases at J, with 17 bases between the two ends. Germline V gene data show CDR1 as DFQATT and CDR2 as SNEGSKA (reference sequence).

The V call is TRBV20-1, the J call TRBJ2-5, with unresolved D. The TCR comes from a man aged 55 to 70 in good health. The sample consisted of blood. The CDR3 loop reads CSARDGSLGGAQYF. Written as DNA, the CDR3 is TGCAGTGCTAGAGACGGGTCGCTGGGTGGGGCCCAGTACTTC.